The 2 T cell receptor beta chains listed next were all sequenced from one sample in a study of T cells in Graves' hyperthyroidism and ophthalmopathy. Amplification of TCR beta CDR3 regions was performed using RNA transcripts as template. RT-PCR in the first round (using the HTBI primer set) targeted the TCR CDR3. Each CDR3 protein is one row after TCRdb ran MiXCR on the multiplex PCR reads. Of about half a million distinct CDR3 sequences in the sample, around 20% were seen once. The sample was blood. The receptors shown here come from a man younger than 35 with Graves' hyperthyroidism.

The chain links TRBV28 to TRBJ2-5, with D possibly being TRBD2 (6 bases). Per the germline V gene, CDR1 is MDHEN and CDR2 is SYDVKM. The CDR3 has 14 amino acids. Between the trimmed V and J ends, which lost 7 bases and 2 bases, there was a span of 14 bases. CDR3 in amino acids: CASTPMGGQETQYF. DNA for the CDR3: TGTGCCAGCACTCCCATGGGGGGTCAAGAGACCCAGTACTTC. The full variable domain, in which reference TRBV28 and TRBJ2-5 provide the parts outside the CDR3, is DVKVTQSSRYLVKRTGEKVFLECVQDMDHENMFWYRQDPGLGLRLIYFSYDVKMKEKGDIPEGYSVSREKKERFSLILESASTNQTSMYLCASTPMGGQETQYFGPGTRLLVL.

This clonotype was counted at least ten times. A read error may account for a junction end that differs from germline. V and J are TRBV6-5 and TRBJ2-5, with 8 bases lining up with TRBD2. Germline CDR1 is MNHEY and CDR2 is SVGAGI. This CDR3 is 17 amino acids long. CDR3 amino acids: CASSYSNRGGPKKTQYF. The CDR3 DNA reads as TGTGCCAGCAGTTACTCGAACCGGGGGGGGCCGAAGAAGACCCAATACTTC.